The clone carrying this T cell receptor (beta chain) has a count of ten or more. Its antigen is unidentified. A much larger clone lies one base from this, so it may be a read error. The same CDR3 is also encoded by other DNA sequences in this sample. Nobody among the patients had been given any treatment before thyroid surgery. This entry is derived from a study of metastatic and nonmetastatic thyroid tumors. Study results and limitations: Benign nodules reportedly had significantly lower TCR beta diversity than malignant thyroid tumors in blood and tumor.

From the PCR reads, TCRdb re-called clones with MiXCR. The data contain about 59,000 clones, around 15% of them singletons. The CDR3 extends over 13 amino acids. Sequenced sample: blood. The sequence derives from a male donor with papillary thyroid cancer or a benign thyroid nodule (not recorded which). Some clones in this sample may be carry-over from other donors' samples. V is TRBV12-3 or TRBV12-4 and J is TRBJ2-1; TRBD1 aligns across 9 bases. CDR3 DNA: TGTGCCAGCAGTCTGCCCGGCGGGACAGGGACTCTCTTC. Translating it yields CASSLPGGTGTLF.